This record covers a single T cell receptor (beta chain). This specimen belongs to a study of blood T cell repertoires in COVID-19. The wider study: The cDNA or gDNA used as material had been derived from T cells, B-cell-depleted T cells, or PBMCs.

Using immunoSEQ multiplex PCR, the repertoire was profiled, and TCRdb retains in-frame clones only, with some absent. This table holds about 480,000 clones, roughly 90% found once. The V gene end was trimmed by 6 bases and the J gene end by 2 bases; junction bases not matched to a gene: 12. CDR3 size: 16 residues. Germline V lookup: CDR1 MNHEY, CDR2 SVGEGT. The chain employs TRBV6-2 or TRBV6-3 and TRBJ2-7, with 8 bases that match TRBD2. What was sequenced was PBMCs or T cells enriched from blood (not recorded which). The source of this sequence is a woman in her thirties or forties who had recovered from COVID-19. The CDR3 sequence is CASSLMLGGRPYEQYF. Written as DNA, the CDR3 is TGTGCCAGCAGCCTAATGCTAGGCGGGAGGCCCTACGAGCAGTACTTC.